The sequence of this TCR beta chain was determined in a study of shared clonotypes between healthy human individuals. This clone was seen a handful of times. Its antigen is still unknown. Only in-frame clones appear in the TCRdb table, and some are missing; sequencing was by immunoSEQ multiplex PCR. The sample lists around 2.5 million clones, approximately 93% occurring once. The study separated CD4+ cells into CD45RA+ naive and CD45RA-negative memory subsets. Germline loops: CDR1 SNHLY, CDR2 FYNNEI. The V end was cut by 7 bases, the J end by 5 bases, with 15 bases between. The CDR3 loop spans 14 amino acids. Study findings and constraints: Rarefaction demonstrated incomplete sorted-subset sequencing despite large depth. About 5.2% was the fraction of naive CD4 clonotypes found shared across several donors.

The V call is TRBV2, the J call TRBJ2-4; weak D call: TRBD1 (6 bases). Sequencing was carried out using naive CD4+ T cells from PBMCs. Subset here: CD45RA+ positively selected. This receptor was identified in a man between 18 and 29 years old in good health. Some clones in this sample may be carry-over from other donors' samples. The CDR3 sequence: CASKLMGQQNIQYF. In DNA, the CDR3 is TGTGCCAGCAAGCTGATGGGACAACAAAACATTCAGTACTTC.